The entry below gives a single T cell receptor (beta chain) sequence along with its context. TCRdb's copy holds only in-frame clones and misses some; the assay was immunoSEQ multiplex PCR. The sample gives about 960,000 clones, about three quarters of which show up once; roughly 1.5% is in the top ten. This entry comes from a study of shared clonotypes between healthy human individuals. The V end lost 7 bases, the J end lost 0 bases, and 10 bases lay between the germline ends. CDR1 and CDR2 (germline): SQVTM, ANQGSEA. This CDR3 contains 13 residues. Material for sequencing was memory CD4+ T cells sorted from blood. The sample's subset: CD45RA-negative fraction. This chain links TRBV29-1 with TRBJ1-5; possible D gene TRBD1, 6 bases. The TCR originated in a young man in good health. The CDR3: CSAQGHSNQPQHF. CDR3 bases: TGCAGCGCCCAGGGACATAGCAATCAGCCCCAGCATTTT.